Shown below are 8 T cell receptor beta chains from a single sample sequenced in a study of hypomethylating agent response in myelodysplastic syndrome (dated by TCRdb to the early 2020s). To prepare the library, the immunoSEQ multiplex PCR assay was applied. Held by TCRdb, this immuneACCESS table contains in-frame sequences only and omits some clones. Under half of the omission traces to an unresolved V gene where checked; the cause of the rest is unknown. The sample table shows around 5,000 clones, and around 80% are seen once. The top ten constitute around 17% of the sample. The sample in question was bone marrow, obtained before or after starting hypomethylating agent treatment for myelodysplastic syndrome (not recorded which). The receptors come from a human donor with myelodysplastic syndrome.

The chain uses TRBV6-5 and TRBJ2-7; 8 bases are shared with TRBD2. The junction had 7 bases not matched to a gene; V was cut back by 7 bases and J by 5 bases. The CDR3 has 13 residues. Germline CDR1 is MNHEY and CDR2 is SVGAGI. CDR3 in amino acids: CASTPRGGNEQYF. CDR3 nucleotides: TGTGCCAGCACCCCCCGGGGGGGGAACGAGCAGTACTTC.

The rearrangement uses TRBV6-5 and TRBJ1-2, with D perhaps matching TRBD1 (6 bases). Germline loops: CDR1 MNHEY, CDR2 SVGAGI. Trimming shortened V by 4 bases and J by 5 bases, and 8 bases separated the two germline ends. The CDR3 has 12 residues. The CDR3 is CASSLQGYGYTF. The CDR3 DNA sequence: TGTGCCAGCAGTTTACAGGGATATGGCTACACCTTC.

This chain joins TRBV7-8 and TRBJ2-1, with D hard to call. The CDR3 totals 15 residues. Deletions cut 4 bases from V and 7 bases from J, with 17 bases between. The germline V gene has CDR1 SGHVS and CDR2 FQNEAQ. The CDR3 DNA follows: TGTGCCAGCAGCTCGTCTAGTTATCGTGGGAATGAGCAGTTCTTC. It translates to CASSSSSYRGNEQFF.

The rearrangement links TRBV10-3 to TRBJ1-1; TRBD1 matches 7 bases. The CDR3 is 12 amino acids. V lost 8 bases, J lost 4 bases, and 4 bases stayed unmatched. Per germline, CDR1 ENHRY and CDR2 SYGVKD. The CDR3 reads CAIGTGATEAFF. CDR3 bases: TGTGCCATCGGAACAGGGGCCACTGAAGCTTTCTTT.

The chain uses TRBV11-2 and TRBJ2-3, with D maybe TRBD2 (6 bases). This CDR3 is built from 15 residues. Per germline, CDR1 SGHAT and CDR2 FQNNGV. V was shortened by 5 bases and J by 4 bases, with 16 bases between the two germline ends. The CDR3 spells CASSRVGGSADTQYF. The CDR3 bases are TGTGCCAGCAGCCGGGTGGGAGGTTCGGCAGATACGCAGTATTTT.

The CDR3 coding sequence is TGTGCCAGCAGCGCCAGGGGGGATGGGTTGACCGGGGAGCTGTTTTTT. This gives the protein CASSARGDGLTGELFF. V usage is TRBV9 and J usage is TRBJ2-2; tentative D call: TRBD1 (7 bases). Trimming took 3 bases from V and 5 from J, leaving 17 bases between them. Germline V gene sequence: CDR1 SGDLS, CDR2 YYNGEE. The CDR3 consists of 16 residues.

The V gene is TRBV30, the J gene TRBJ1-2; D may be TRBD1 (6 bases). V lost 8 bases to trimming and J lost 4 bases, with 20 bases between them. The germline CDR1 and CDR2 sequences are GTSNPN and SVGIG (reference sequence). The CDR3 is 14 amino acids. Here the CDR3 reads CASNSNRDVYGYTF. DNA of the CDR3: TGTGCCAGTAATTCAAACAGGGACGTCTATGGCTACACCTTC.

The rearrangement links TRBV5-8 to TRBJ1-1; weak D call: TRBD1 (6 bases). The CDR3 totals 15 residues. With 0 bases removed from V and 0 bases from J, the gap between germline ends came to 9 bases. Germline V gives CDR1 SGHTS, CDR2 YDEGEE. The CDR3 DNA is TGTGCCAGCAGCTTGGCCGGGACAATGAACACTGAAGCTTTCTTT. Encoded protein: CASSLAGTMNTEAFF.